A selection of T cell receptor beta chains follows, all from one sample in a study of cytomegalovirus exposure and HLA in healthy donors. Here immunoSEQ multiplex PCR was the method, and the copy in TCRdb shows in-frame clones only, minus some. The listing contains 180,000 or so clones. What was sequenced was PBMCs. Receptor source: a woman younger than 35 in good health and CMV-seropositive. CDR3s include the opening cysteine and the closing phenylalanine or tryptophan. The D gene is left open where the match is weak.

V: TRBV6-5
J: TRBJ2-5
D: TRBD2
DNA: TGTGCCAGCAGCCTGACTAGCGGCCTAGAGACCCAGTACTTC
CDR3: CASSLTSGLETQYF

V: TRBV2
J: TRBJ2-7
D: NA
DNA: TGTGCCAGCAGTGGGGCCTACGAGCAGTACTTC
CDR3: CASSGAYEQYF

V: TRBV4-2
J: TRBJ2-3
D: TRBD2
DNA: TGTGCCAGCAGCCAAGACTTTGAGGCTAGCGGGATCCGCACAGATACGCAGTATTTT
CDR3: CASSQDFEASGIRTDTQYF

V: TRBV9
J: TRBJ2-5
D: TRBD1
DNA: TGTGCCAGCGGTACCGGGACAGGGACACAAGAGACCCAGTACTTC
CDR3: CASGTGTGTQETQYF

V: TRBV6-1
J: TRBJ1-5
D: NA
DNA: TGTGCCAGCCATCCTACCCCCGTGTATCAGCCCCAGCATTTT
CDR3: CASHPTPVYQPQHF

V: TRBV6-6
J: TRBJ1-1
D: TRBD1
DNA: TGTGCCAGCAGATTGGACAGGGGGCGCATGGCTTTCTTT
CDR3: CASRLDRGRMAFF

V: TRBV7-2
J: TRBJ2-5
D: NA
DNA: TGTGCCAGCAGCTTTCTGAGAGAGACCCAGTACTTC
CDR3: CASSFLRETQYF

V: TRBV2
J: TRBJ2-7
D: TRBD2
DNA: TGTGCCAGCAGCCAAACTGGGACTAGCCGGGCTAGGGAGCAGTACTTC
CDR3: CASSQTGTSRAREQYF

V: TRBV6-5
J: TRBJ1-1
D: TRBD1
DNA: TGTGCCAGCAGTGGACGGACAGGGGCCTACACTGAAGCTTTCTTT
CDR3: CASSGRTGAYTEAFF

V: TRBV12-5
J: TRBJ2-2
D: TRBD1
DNA: TGTGCTAGTGGCATCGGACAGGGTAATACCGGGGAGCTGTTTTTT
CDR3: CASGIGQGNTGELFF

V: TRBV12-5
J: TRBJ1-1
D: NA
DNA: TGTGCTAGTGGTTCCGGGACTGCAACTGAAGCTTTCTTT
CDR3: CASGSGTATEAFF

V: TRBV7-9
J: TRBJ1-1
D: NA
DNA: TGTGCCAGCAGTCCCCGTTTCTTGAACACTGAAGCTTTCTTT
CDR3: CASSPRFLNTEAFF

V: TRBV7-3
J: TRBJ2-1
D: TRBD2
DNA: TGTGCCAGCAGCCGGGGACTAGTATCCTACAATGAGCAGTTCTTC
CDR3: CASSRGLVSYNEQFF

V: TRBV12-5
J: TRBJ2-7
D: TRBD1
DNA: TGTGCTAGTGCCCCCGGGACAGGGGCCTACGAGCAGTACTTC
CDR3: CASAPGTGAYEQYF

V: TRBV18
J: TRBJ2-7
D: NA
DNA: TGTGCCAGCTCACCCCGGGACTCCGATGAGCAGTACTTC
CDR3: CASSPRDSDEQYF

V: TRBV2
J: TRBJ2-7
D: TRBD2
DNA: TGTGCGGGGGGGGTGTTTGACTACGAGCAGTACTTC
CDR3: CAGGVFDYEQYF

V: TRBV7-9
J: TRBJ2-1
D: NA
DNA: TGTGCCAGCAGCGCCCGGTTGTTTCGCGGAAGCAACAATGAGCAGTTCTTC
CDR3: CASSARLFRGSNNEQFF

V: TRBV7-9
J: TRBJ2-7
D: TRBD2
DNA: TGTGCCAGCAGCGCCCGGGACTACTCAAGCGAGCAGTACTTC
CDR3: CASSARDYSSEQYF

V: TRBV7-5
J: TRBJ1-5
D: NA
DNA: TGTGTCGGAATGGGACAGGGCAATCAGCCCCAGCATTTT
CDR3: CVGMGQGNQPQHF

V: TRBV7-9
J: TRBJ1-5
D: NA
DNA: TGTGCCAGCAGCCAGGGAGGGCTTCAGCCCCAGCATTTT
CDR3: CASSQGGLQPQHF

V: TRBV29-1
J: TRBJ2-7
D: TRBD1
DNA: TGCAGCGTTGAAAGGGGGACAGCTTACGAGCAGTACTTC
CDR3: CSVERGTAYEQYF

V: TRBV7-9
J: TRBJ2-1
D: NA
DNA: TGTGCCAGCAGCTTAGCGGGCCCCCTTGCGGGCTACAATGAGCAGTTCTTC
CDR3: CASSLAGPLAGYNEQFF

V: TRBV29-1
J: TRBJ2-5
D: NA
DNA: TGCAGCGTTGAGAGGGTCAGGGAGACCCAGTACTTC
CDR3: CSVERVRETQYF

V: TRBV6-1
J: TRBJ2-1
D: NA
DNA: TGTGCCAGCAGTGATGTGTATAGCTCCTACAATGAGCAGTTCTTC
CDR3: CASSDVYSSYNEQFF

V: TRBV5-1
J: TRBJ1-2
D: TRBD1
DNA: TGCGCCAGCAGCTTGGAACCAGGGGGAAATGGCTACACCTTC
CDR3: CASSLEPGGNGYTF

V: TRBV2
J: TRBJ1-1
D: TRBD1
DNA: TGTGCCAGCAGTAGGACAGGGGACACTGAAGCTTTCTTT
CDR3: CASSRTGDTEAFF

V: TRBV30
J: TRBJ2-3
D: NA
DNA: TGTGCCTGGAGATCCGGACAGACTGACACAGATACGCAGTATTTT
CDR3: CAWRSGQTDTDTQYF

V: TRBV30
J: TRBJ1-6
D: NA
DNA: TGTGCCTGGGGAGGGACTTCACCCCTCCACTTT
CDR3: CAWGGTSPLHF

V: TRBV5-4
J: TRBJ1-1
D: TRBD1
DNA: TGTGCCAGCAGCCCTCGGACAGGGATCATGAACACTGAAGCTTTCTTT
CDR3: CASSPRTGIMNTEAFF

V: TRBV6-1
J: TRBJ1-3
D: NA
DNA: TGTGCCAGCAAGGGGTTGGATAGAAACACCATATATTTT
CDR3: CASKGLDRNTIYF

V: TRBV6-6
J: TRBJ2-7
D: NA
DNA: TGTGCCAGCAGTGAGTGGGGGGACGAGCAGTACTTC
CDR3: CASSEWGDEQYF

V: TRBV9
J: TRBJ2-1
D: TRBD2
DNA: TGTGCCAGCAGCGTCCGACCTATAGCGGGGGGCTCCTACAATGAGCAGTTCTTC
CDR3: CASSVRPIAGGSYNEQFF

V: TRBV6-5
J: TRBJ2-1
D: NA
DNA: TGTGCCAGCAGTTACTCTGCCGGTGGCTCCTACAATGAGCAGTTCTTC
CDR3: CASSYSAGGSYNEQFF

V: TRBV5-1
J: TRBJ1-4
D: TRBD1
DNA: TGCGCCAGCAGCTCGGACAGGGCGGGTGAAAAACTGTTTTTT
CDR3: CASSSDRAGEKLFF

V: TRBV4-2
J: TRBJ2-1
D: TRBD2
DNA: TGTGCCAGCAGCCAAGATCGGGGGGGGGTCGGCAATGAGCAGTTCTTC
CDR3: CASSQDRGGVGNEQFF

V: TRBV6-1
J: TRBJ1-1
D: NA
DNA: TGTGCCAGCAGCGCCAAGACTCAAGCGGACACTGAAGCTTTCTTT
CDR3: CASSAKTQADTEAFF

V: TRBV7-9
J: TRBJ1-5
D: NA
DNA: TGTGCCAGCAGCTTAGCCTTACAGCCCCAGCATTTT
CDR3: CASSLALQPQHF

V: TRBV2
J: TRBJ1-2
D: NA
DNA: TGTGCCAGCAGTTATACGGAGGAGGGCTACACCTTC
CDR3: CASSYTEEGYTF

V: TRBV18
J: TRBJ1-3
D: NA
DNA: TGTGCCAGCTCACCACCTACGGGCAGGACTTACTCTGGAAACACCATATATTTT
CDR3: CASSPPTGRTYSGNTIYF

V: TRBV7-3
J: TRBJ2-6
D: TRBD1
DNA: TGTGCCAGCAGCTCCAGGGACAGCCTACGCTCTGGGGCCAACGTCCTGACTTTC
CDR3: CASSSRDSLRSGANVLTF

V: TRBV4-1
J: TRBJ2-1
D: TRBD2
DNA: TGCGCCAGCAGCCTCCGACTAGCGGGGGGCTCCTACAATGAGCAGTTCTTC
CDR3: CASSLRLAGGSYNEQFF

V: TRBV30
J: TRBJ1-5
D: NA
DNA: TGTGCCTGGAGTGTAGGCCAGGGCAATCAGCCCCAGCATTTT
CDR3: CAWSVGQGNQPQHF

V: TRBV4-2
J: TRBJ2-1
D: TRBD2
DNA: TGTGCCAGCAGCCAAGATCTCAGCGGGGGGGCTAATGAGCAGTTCTTC
CDR3: CASSQDLSGGANEQFF

V: TRBV18
J: TRBJ2-5
D: TRBD2
DNA: TGTGCCAGCTCACCTAGCGGGGGGGCGAAGACCCAGTACTTC
CDR3: CASSPSGGAKTQYF

V: TRBV30
J: TRBJ2-1
D: TRBD1
DNA: TGTGCCTGGAGAACAGGGGAATATGAGCAGTTCTTC
CDR3: CAWRTGEYEQFF